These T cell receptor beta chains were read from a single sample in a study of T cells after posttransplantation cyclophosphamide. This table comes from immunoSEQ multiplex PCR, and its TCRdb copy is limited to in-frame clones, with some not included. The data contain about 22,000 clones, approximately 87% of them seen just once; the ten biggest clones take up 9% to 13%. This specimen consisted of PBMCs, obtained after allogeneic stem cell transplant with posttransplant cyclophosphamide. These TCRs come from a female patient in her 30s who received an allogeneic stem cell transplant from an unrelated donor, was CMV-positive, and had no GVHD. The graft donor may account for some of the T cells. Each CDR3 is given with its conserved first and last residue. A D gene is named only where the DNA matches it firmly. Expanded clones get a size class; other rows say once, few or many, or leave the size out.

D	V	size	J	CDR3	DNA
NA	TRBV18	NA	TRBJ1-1	CASSPPGGGNTEAFF	TGTGCCAGCTCACCACCGGGGGGTGGGAACACTGAAGCTTTCTTT
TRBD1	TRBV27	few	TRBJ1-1	CASQGAYAEAFF	TGTGCCAGCCAGGGGGCCTACGCTGAAGCTTTCTTT
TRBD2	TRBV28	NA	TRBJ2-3	CASSFPTQAKEAGGITDTQYF	TGTGCCAGCAGTTTCCCCACACAAGCCAAGGAAGCGGGGGGAATCACAGATACGCAGTATTTT
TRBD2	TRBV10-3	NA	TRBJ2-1	CAISEGLAGGPLYNEQFF	TGTGCCATCAGCGAAGGACTAGCGGGGGGGCCACTCTACAATGAGCAGTTCTTC
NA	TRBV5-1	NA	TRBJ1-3	CASSLGYRASGNTIYF	TGCGCCAGCAGCTTGGGGTACAGGGCCTCTGGAAACACCATATATTTT
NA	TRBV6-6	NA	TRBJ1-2	CASSYQTGGPNYGYTF	TGTGCCAGCAGTTACCAGACGGGGGGACCCAACTATGGCTACACCTTC
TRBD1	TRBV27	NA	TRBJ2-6	CASSRLGGFGANVLTF	TGTGCCAGCAGTCGCCTAGGGGGCTTTGGGGCCAACGTCCTGACTTTC
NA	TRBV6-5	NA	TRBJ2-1	CASTRPGPLFF	TGTGCCAGCACTAGGCCCGGCCCGTTGTTCTTC
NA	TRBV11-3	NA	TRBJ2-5	CASSSIRGRETQYF	TGTGCCAGCAGCTCCATTCGAGGGAGGGAGACCCAGTACTTC
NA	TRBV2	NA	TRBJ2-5	CASGSAEETQYF	TGTGCCAGCGGCTCGGCGGAAGAGACCCAGTACTTC
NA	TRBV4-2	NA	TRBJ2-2	CASSQTGTGTGELFF	TGTGCCAGCAGCCAGACAGGGACTGGGACCGGGGAGCTGTTTTTT
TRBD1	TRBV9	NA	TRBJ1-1	CASSNGQGATEAFF	TGTGCCAGCAGCAACGGACAGGGAGCCACTGAAGCTTTCTTT
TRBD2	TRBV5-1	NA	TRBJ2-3	CASSPVAGGPPDTQYF	TGCGCCAGCAGCCCCGTAGCGGGGGGGCCTCCAGATACGCAGTATTTT
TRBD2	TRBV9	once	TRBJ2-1	CASSVVTGGAMGEQFF	TGTGCCAGCAGCGTGGTCACCGGGGGGGCAATGGGTGAGCAGTTCTTC
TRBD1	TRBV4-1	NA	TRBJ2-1	CASSQAQGQGKFSYNEQFF	TGCGCCAGCAGCCAAGCCCAAGGACAGGGGAAATTCTCCTACAATGAGCAGTTCTTC
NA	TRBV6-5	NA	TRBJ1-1	CASSYLGQPAEAFF	TGTGCCAGCAGTTATTTAGGACAGCCCGCCGAAGCTTTCTTT
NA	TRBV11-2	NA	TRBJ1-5	CASSSSGNSNQPQHF	TGTGCCAGCAGCTCCTCGGGGAATAGCAATCAGCCCCAGCATTTT
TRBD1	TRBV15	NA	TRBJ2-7	CATRRDRVSYEQYF	TGTGCCACACGCCGGGACAGGGTCTCCTACGAGCAGTACTTC
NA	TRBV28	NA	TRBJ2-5	CASSSRKLPPTQETQYF	TGTGCCAGCAGCTCCCGTAAACTACCCCCTACCCAAGAGACCCAGTACTTC
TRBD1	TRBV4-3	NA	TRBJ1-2	CASSQGQGIYGYTF	TGCGCCAGCAGCCAGGGACAGGGGATCTATGGCTACACCTTC
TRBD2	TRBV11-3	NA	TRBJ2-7	CASSRTSGAGTYEQYF	TGTGCCAGCAGCAGGACTAGCGGGGCTGGCACCTACGAGCAGTACTTC
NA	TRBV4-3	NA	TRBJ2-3	CASSQQDRGSTDTQYF	TGCGCCAGCAGCCAGCAGGATCGGGGGTCCACAGATACGCAGTATTTT
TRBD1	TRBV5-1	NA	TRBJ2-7	CASSLVLTRDRAYAQYF	TGCGCCAGCAGCTTGGTACTAACCCGGGACAGAGCCTACGCGCAGTACTTC
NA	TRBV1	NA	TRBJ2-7	CTSSQEGGDSYEQYF	TGCACCAGCAGCCAAGAGGGGGGGGACTCCTACGAGCAGTACTTC
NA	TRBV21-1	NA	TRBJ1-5	CASSGQGQGPTNQPQHF	TGTGCCAGCAGCGGACAAGGACAGGGGCCAACCAATCAGCCCCAGCATTTT
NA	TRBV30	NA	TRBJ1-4	CAWSAKTLGEKLFF	TGTGCCTGGAGTGCGAAGACTTTGGGTGAAAAACTGTTTTTT
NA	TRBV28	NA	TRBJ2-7	CASSFLYEQYF	TGTGCCAGCAGTTTCCTCTACGAGCAGTACTTC
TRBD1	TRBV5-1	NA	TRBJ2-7	CASSSRMGGQGPSSYEQYF	TGCGCCAGCAGCTCACGAATGGGGGGACAGGGGCCCTCCTCCTACGAGCAGTACTTC
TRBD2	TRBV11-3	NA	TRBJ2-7	CASSLSGTLRGCEQYF	TGTGCCAGCAGCTTATCCGGGACCTTGCGGGGGTGCGAGCAGTACTTC
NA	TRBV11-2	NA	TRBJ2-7	CASSLGSVGEQYF	TGTGCCAGCAGCTTAGGTTCCGTCGGGGAGCAGTACTTC
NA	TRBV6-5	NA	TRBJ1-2	CASSYSAEPIGGYTF	TGTGCCAGCAGTTACTCCGCCGAGCCCATTGGTGGCTACACCTTC
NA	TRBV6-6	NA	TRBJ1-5	CASSYKARKGEQPQHF	TGTGCCAGCAGTTACAAGGCCCGGAAGGGGGAACAGCCCCAGCATTTT
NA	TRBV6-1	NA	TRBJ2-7	CASSERDSRYEQYF	TGTGCCAGCAGTGAGCGGGACAGTCGATACGAGCAGTACTTC
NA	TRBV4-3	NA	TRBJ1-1	CASSQDYEAGNTEAFF	TGCGCCAGCAGCCAAGATTACGAGGCGGGGAACACTGAAGCTTTCTTT
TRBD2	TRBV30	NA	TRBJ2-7	CAWNSIVASGGLSYEQYF	TGTGCCTGGAACTCAATAGTGGCTAGCGGGGGGCTCTCCTACGAGCAGTACTTC
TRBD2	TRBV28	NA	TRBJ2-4	CASSFNALAGGPSPKNIQYF	TGTGCCAGCAGTTTCAACGCGCTAGCGGGGGGGCCGAGTCCCAAAAACATTCAGTACTTC
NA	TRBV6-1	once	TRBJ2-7	CASSGPGRYEQYF	TGTGCCAGCAGTGGTCCAGGGCGGTACGAGCAGTACTTC
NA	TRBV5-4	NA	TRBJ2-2	CASSSGLPSGELFF	TGTGCCAGCAGCTCGGGACTCCCAAGCGGGGAGCTGTTTTTT
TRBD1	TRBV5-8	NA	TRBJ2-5	CATTPGTGTRQETQYF	TGTGCCACGACCCCGGGGACAGGGACGAGGCAAGAGACCCAGTACTTC
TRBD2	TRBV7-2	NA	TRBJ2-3	CASSVLAGEGDTQYF	TGTGCCAGCAGCGTACTAGCGGGGGAGGGAGATACGCAGTATTTT
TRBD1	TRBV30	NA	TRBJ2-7	CAWADRGRAEQYF	TGTGCCTGGGCGGACAGGGGGCGCGCCGAGCAGTACTTC
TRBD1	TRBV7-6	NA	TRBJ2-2	CASSWTGERDTGELFF	TGTGCCAGCAGCTGGACAGGGGAACGTGACACCGGGGAGCTGTTTTTT
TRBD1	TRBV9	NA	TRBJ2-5	CASSVAIQGRQETQYF	TGTGCCAGCAGCGTAGCGATACAGGGGCGACAAGAGACCCAGTACTTC
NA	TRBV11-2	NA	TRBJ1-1	CASSLGPKLSTEAFF	TGTGCCAGCAGCTTAGGGCCCAAATTAAGTACTGAAGCTTTCTTT
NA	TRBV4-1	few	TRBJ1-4	CASSQDPGSGEKLFF	TGCGCCAGCAGCCAAGATCCAGGGTCAGGCGAAAAACTGTTTTTT
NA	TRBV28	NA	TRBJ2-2	CASSRGSTGELFF	TGTGCCAGCAGTCGTGGTAGCACCGGGGAGCTGTTTTTT
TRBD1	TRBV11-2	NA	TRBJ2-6	CASSPDRAGANVLTF	TGTGCCAGCAGCCCCGACAGGGCTGGGGCCAACGTCCTGACTTTC
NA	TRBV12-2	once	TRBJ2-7	CASRLARGTGQKYGQYF	TGTGCAAGTCGCTTAGCAAGGGGGACAGGGCAAAAATACGGGCAGTACTTC
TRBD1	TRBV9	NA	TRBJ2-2	CASTGQGGGTGELFF	TGTGCCAGCACCGGACAGGGCGGAGGCACCGGGGAGCTGTTTTTT
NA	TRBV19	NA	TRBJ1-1	CASSGGPTEAFF	TGTGCCAGCTCGGGGGGGCCCACTGAAGCTTTCTTT